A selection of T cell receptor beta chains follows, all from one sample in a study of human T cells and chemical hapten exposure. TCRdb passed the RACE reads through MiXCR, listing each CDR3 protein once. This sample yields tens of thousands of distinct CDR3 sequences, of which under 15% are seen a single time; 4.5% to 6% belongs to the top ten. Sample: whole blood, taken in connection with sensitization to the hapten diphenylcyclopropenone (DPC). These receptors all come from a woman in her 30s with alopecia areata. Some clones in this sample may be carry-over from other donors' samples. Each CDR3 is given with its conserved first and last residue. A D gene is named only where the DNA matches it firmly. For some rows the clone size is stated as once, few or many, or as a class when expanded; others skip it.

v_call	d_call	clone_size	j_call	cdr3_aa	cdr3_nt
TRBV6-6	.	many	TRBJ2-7	CASNGQGYNEQYF	TGTGCCAGCAACGGCCAAGGGTACAACGAGCAGTACTTC
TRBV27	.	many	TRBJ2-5	CASSLSYQDKETQYF	TGTGCCAGCAGTTTATCCTACCAAGATAAAGAGACCCAGTACTTC
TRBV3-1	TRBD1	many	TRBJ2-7	CASSRDRAGEQYF	TGTGCCAGCAGCCGGGACAGGGCCGGCGAGCAGTACTTC
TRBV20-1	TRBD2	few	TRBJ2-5	CSARKFLAAQETQYF	TGCAGTGCTAGGAAGTTCCTAGCGGCCCAAGAGACCCAGTACTTC
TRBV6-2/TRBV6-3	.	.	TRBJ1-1	CASSPNRGVDMNTEAFF	TGTGCCAGCAGTCCGAACCGGGGGGTGGACATGAACACTGAAGCTTTCTTT
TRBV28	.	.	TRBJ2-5	CASRDPGRTTQYF	TGTGCCAGCAGGGACCCCGGACGGACGACCCAGTACTTC
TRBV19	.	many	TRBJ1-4	CASSKAGDVLEKLFF	TGTGCCAGTAGTAAAGCAGGGGACGTCTTGGAAAAACTGTTTTTT
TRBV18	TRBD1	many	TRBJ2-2	CASSPSRTGTLTGELFF	TGTGCCAGCTCACCCTCCCGGACAGGGACCCTCACCGGGGAGCTGTTTTTT
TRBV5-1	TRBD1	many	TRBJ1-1	CASSPGQGNRPNTEAFF	TGCGCCAGCAGCCCAGGACAGGGGAATCGTCCGAACACTGAAGCTTTCTTT
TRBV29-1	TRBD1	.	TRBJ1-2	CSVTGAGGGNYGYTF	TGCAGCGTTACAGGGGCCGGTGGGGGCAACTATGGCTACACCTTC
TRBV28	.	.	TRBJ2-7	CASSTKLAREQYF	TGTGCCAGCAGTACCAAACTAGCCCGCGAGCAGTACTTC
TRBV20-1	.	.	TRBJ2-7	CSASRRTRPYEQYF	TGCAGTGCTAGTCGACGGACACGGCCCTACGAGCAGTACTTC
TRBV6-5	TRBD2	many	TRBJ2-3	CASSPSGRLDTQYF	TGTGCCAGCAGTCCTAGCGGGAGGTTGGATACGCAGTATTTT
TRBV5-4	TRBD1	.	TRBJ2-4	CASSLSNGRQGRNIQYF	TGTGCCAGCAGCTTGAGTAATGGACGACAGGGGCGGAACATTCAGTACTTC
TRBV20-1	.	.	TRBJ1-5	CSAGGDGDQPQHF	TGCAGTGCTGGCGGGGACGGGGATCAGCCCCAGCATTTT
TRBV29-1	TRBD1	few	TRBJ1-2	CSCAGRMLGQAYGYTF	TGCAGCTGTGCCGGCCGTATGCTGGGACAGGCATATGGCTACACCTTC
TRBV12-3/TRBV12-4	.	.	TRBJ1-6	CASSFNPGNSPLHF	TGTGCCAGCAGTTTCAATCCGGGTAATTCACCCCTCCACTTT
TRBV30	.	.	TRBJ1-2	CAWSVLGVDSPYGYTF	TGTGCCTGGAGTGTACTGGGTGTTGACAGCCCCTATGGCTACACCTTC
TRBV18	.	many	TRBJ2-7	CASSHGQPSAYEQYF	TGTGCCAGCTCTCATGGACAGCCCAGTGCCTACGAGCAGTACTTC
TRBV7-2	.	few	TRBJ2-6	CASSSLSGANVLTF	TGTGCCAGCAGCTCACTATCTGGGGCCAACGTCCTGACTTTC
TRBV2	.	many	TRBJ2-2	CASSLYRGELFF	TGTGCCAGCAGTTTATACCGAGGGGAGCTGTTTTTT
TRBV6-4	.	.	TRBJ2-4	CASSDLEEEEAKNIQYF	TGTGCCAGCAGTGACTTGGAAGAAGAGGAGGCCAAAAACATTCAGTACTTC
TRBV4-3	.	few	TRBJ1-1	CASSREAAGAAFF	TGCGCCAGCAGCCGAGAGGCGGCAGGGGCGGCTTTCTTT
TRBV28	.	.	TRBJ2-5	CASSEGVRETQYF	TGTGCCAGCAGCGAGGGGGTCAGAGAGACCCAGTACTTC
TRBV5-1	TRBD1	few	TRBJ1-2	CASSLETGNRGYTF	TGCGCCAGCAGCTTGGAGACAGGGAATCGTGGCTACACCTTC
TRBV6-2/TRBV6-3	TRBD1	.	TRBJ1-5	CASSHLRTGRPNQPQHF	TGTGCCAGCAGTCACTTAAGGACAGGGCGCCCCAATCAGCCCCAGCATTTT
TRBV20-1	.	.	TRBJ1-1	CSARDRIVNTEAFF	TGCAGTGCTAGAGATAGAATTGTGAACACTGAAGCTTTCTTT
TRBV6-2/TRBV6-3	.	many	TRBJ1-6	CASSYLQPNSPLHF	TGTGCCAGCAGTTACCTGCAGCCTAATTCACCCCTCCACTTT
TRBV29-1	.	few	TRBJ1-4	CSVVLGAAEKLFF	TGCAGCGTTGTTCTGGGGGCGGCGGAAAAACTGTTTTTT
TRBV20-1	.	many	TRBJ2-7	CSAREVVSNEQYF	TGCAGTGCTAGAGAAGTGGTGTCAAACGAGCAGTACTTC
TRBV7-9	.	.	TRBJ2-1	CASIHPLQGEQFF	TGTGCCAGCATCCACCCCCTCCAGGGTGAGCAGTTCTTC
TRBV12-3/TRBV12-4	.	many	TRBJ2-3	CASSFTDTQYF	TGTGCCAGCAGTTTCACAGATACGCAGTATTTT
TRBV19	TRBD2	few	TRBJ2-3	CASSLTSGSFTDTQYF	TGTGCCAGTAGTTTGACTAGCGGGAGCTTCACAGATACGCAGTATTTT
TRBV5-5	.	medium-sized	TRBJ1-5	CASNVDSSGDQPQHF	TGTGCCAGCAACGTAGATTCGTCAGGGGATCAGCCCCAGCATTTT
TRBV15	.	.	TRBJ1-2	CATSRDLGRGYTF	TGTGCCACCAGCAGAGATCTAGGAAGGGGCTACACCTTC
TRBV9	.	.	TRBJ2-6	CASSPQGPGANVLTF	TGTGCCAGCAGCCCCCAAGGGCCTGGGGCCAACGTCCTGACTTTC
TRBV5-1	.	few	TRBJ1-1	CASSLTRGGTEAFF	TGCGCCAGCAGCTTAACCAGGGGAGGGACTGAAGCTTTCTTT
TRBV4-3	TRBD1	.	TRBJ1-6	CASSPGQGNSPLHF	TGCGCCAGCAGCCCCGGACAGGGCAACTCACCCCTCCACTTT
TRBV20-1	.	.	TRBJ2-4	CSATDRRGKNIQYF	TGCAGTGCTACCGATAGGCGCGGCAAAAACATTCAGTACTTC
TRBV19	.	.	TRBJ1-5	CASSNSRRRPQHF	TGTGCCAGTAGTAACTCCCGGAGGAGGCCCCAGCATTTT
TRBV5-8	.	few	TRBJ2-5	CASSLVGHRARKTQYF	TGTGCCAGCAGCTTGGTTGGGCACAGGGCACGGAAGACCCAGTACTTC
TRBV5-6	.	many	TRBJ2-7	CASSFFKAGRYEQYF	TGTGCCAGCAGCTTTTTTAAGGCGGGACGGTACGAGCAGTACTTC
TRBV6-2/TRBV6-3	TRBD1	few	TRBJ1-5	CASSYGQGGNQPQHF	TGTGCCAGCAGTTACGGACAGGGCGGCAATCAGCCCCAGCATTTT
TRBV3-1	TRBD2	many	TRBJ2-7	CASSHLTSGGTSYEQYF	TGTGCCAGCAGCCACCTTACTAGCGGAGGGACCTCCTACGAGCAGTACTTC
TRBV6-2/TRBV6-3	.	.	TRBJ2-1	CASSFVNEQFF	TGTGCCAGCAGTTTCGTCAATGAGCAGTTCTTC
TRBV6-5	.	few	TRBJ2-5	CASSLLGLYQETQYF	TGTGCCAGCAGTTTACTTGGACTCTACCAAGAGACCCAGTACTTC
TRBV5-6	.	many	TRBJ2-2	CASSAGITGELFF	TGTGCCAGCAGCGCAGGGATCACCGGGGAGCTGTTTTTT
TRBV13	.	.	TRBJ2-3	CASSFGDGGATDTQYF	TGTGCCAGCAGCTTTGGGGATGGAGGGGCCACAGATACGCAGTATTTT
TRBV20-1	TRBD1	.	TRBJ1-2	CSVTPRTGPGFSYGYTF	TGCAGTGTTACCCCTAGGACAGGGCCCGGTTTTAGCTATGGCTACACCTTC
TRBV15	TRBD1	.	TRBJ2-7	CATSGDRGYEQYF	TGTGCCACCAGCGGGGACAGGGGCTACGAGCAGTACTTC
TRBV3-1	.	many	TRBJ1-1	CASSQVPTEAFF	TGTGCCAGCAGCCAAGTCCCAACTGAAGCTTTCTTT
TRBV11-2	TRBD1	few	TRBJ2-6	CASSLENLTGERTF	TGTGCCAGCAGCTTAGAAAATCTGACAGGGGAAAGAACTTTC
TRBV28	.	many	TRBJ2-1	CASSLLASNEQFF	TGTGCCAGCAGTTTATTGGCTAGCAATGAGCAGTTCTTC
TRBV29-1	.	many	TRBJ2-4	CSVEVLAKNIQYF	TGCAGCGTTGAGGTCTTAGCCAAAAACATTCAGTACTTC